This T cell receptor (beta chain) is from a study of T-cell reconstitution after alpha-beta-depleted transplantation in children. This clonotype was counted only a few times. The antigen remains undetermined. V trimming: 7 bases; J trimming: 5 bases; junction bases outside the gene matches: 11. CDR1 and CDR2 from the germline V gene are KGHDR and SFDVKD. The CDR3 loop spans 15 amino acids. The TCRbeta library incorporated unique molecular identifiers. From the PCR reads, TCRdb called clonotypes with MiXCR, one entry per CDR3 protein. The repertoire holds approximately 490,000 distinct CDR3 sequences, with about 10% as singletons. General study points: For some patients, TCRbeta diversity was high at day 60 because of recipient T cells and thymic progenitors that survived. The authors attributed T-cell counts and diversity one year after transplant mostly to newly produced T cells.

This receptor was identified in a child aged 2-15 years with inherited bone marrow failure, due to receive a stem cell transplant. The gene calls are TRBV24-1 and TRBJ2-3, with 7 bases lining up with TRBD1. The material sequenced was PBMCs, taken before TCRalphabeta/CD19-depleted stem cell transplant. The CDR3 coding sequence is TGTGCCACCAGCACAGGGGACGGAACGGGAGATACGCAGTATTTT. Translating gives CATSTGDGTGDTQYF.